This T cell receptor (beta chain) was identified in a study of blood T cell repertoires in COVID-19. Whole-study context: In each case, the material was cDNA or gDNA derived from T cells, B-cell-depleted T cells, or PBMCs.

CDR3 size: 19 residues. Germline V lookup: CDR1 SGHTS, CDR2 YDEGEE. V shed 2 bases, J shed 1 base, and the junction held 17 bases outside the gene matches. This clone was counted once. Repertoires were generated with immunoSEQ multiplex PCR, while TCRdb's copy carries only in-frame clones and drops some. The sample gives roughly 330,000 clones, 87% of which show up once; approximately 9.3% is in the top ten. The gene calls are TRBV5-8 and TRBJ1-1, with 7 bases lining up with TRBD1. The source is a man between 25 and 39 years old with COVID-19, enrolled during active disease. The sample taken for sequencing was peripheral blood. CDR3 sequence (DNA): TGTGCCAGCAGCTTCGTGCTGAATTGGAAACAGGGGAAGAACACTGAAGCTTTCTTT. Encoded protein: CASSFVLNWKQGKNTEAFF.